Below, 24 T cell receptor beta chains from the same sample are listed, as sequenced in a study of molecular identifiers for immune sequencing clone quantification. Via MiXCR, TCRdb re-called the PCR reads, giving one row per CDR3 protein. Of about 630,000 distinct CDR3 sequences in the sample, around 25% are singletons; the top ten hold about 0.73%. The specimen sequenced was naive CD8+ T cells from blood, with Jurkat cell RNA spiked in. Stated subset: FACS-sorted CD8+CD4-CCR7+CD45RA+ naive T cells. The receptors here all came from a human donor in good health. Some libraries in this study had Jurkat cell RNA spiked in.

The chain couples TRBV6-1 to TRBJ2-7, with 8 bases that match TRBD1. This CDR3 contains 16 residues. CDR1 and CDR2 (germline): MNHNS, SASEGT. V trimming: 2 bases; J trimming: 2 bases; junction bases outside the gene matches: 8. CDR3 sequence: CASSEHDRGWAYEQYF. Here the CDR3 DNA reads TGTGCCAGCAGTGAACACGACAGGGGATGGGCCTACGAGCAGTACTTC.

This clonotype has at least ten counts. The chain couples TRBV29-1 to TRBJ2-3, with 7 bases lining up with TRBD2. The germline CDR1 and CDR2 sequences are SQVTM and ANQGSEA. The CDR3 is 15 amino acids. V lost 1 base and J lost 5; bases outside the gene matches: 9. DNA for the CDR3: TGCAGCGTTGAAGTTTGGGGGAGGGCTGGAGATACGCAGTATTTT. Protein: CSVEVWGRAGDTQYF.

The rearrangement joins TRBV10-3 to TRBJ2-7; TRBD1 matches at 7 bases. J was trimmed by 3 bases and V by 2 bases; bases with no gene match: 4. Germline values: CDR1 ENHRY, CDR2 SYGVKD. The CDR3 contains 14 residues. CDR3 amino acids: CAISEAGTDYEQYF. CDR3 coding DNA: TGTGCCATCAGTGAGGCCGGGACAGACTACGAGCAGTACTTC.

This clonotype was counted between two and nine times. This chain uses TRBV4-3 with TRBJ1-1, with D unresolved. Germline V CDR1 and CDR2: LGHNA, YSLEER. The CDR3 is made up of 15 amino acids. The V and J ends lost 5 bases and 0 bases respectively, with 13 bases between them. The CDR3 DNA sequence: TGCGCCAGCAGCTCTGAGTCCGGGATGAACACTGAAGCTTTCTTT. As protein: CASSSESGMNTEAFF.

This clonotype has at least ten counts. CDR3 in amino acids: CASGIDRAPYNEQFF. CDR3 bases: TGTGCTAGTGGTATCGACAGGGCACCCTACAATGAGCAGTTCTTC. The chain carries TRBV12-5 and TRBJ2-1; TRBD1 matches 7 bases. Germline V gene lookup returns CDR1 LGHNT and CDR2 FRNRAP. The length of the CDR3 is 15 residues. V trimming: 5 bases; J trimming: 2 bases; junction bases outside the gene matches: 6.

This clonotype was counted many times. The chain joins TRBV6-5 to TRBJ1-4, with 7 bases lining up with TRBD1. CDR1 MNHEY and CDR2 SVGAGI come from the germline V gene. V lost 5 bases, J lost 6 bases, and 9 bases stayed unmatched. This CDR3 has 15 amino acids. The CDR3 here is CASSGGGAIHEKLFF. DNA for the CDR3: TGTGCCAGCAGTGGAGGGGGCGCTATACATGAAAAACTGTTTTTT.

The sample holds a few counts of this clonotype. CDR3 sequence: CASSSTGTYYEQYF. The CDR3 DNA is TGTGCCAGCAGCTCGACCGGGACTTACTACGAGCAGTACTTC. The chain carries TRBV7-2 and TRBJ2-7; D possibly corresponds to TRBD2 (6 bases). The V and J ends lost 4 bases and 3 bases respectively, with 13 bases between them. This CDR3 has 14 residues. Germline V CDR1 and CDR2: SGHTA, FQGNSA.

The V and J genes are TRBV20-1 and TRBJ2-1; 9 bases align to TRBD2. The germline gives CDR1 DFQATT, CDR2 SNEGSKA (reference sequence). The CDR3 sequence is 17 residues long. V shed 2 bases, J shed 7 bases, and the junction held 15 bases outside the gene matches. The CDR3 protein is CSARPFPLAGIGNEQFF. CDR3 sequence (DNA): TGCAGTGCTAGACCTTTCCCACTAGCGGGTATCGGAAATGAGCAGTTCTTC.

As for this clonotype: Relative to the germline gene, one junction end is altered; a read error may explain this. The V and J genes are TRBV20-1 and TRBJ2-2; perhaps D is TRBD1 or TRBD2 (5 bases each). Germline assignment: CDR1 DFQATT and CDR2 SNEGSKA (reference sequence). The CDR3 is made up of 16 amino acids. CDR3 amino acids: CGARSSVRGDPGELFF. DNA of the CDR3: TGCGGTGCTAGGTCGAGTGTGAGGGGAGACCCCGGGGAGCTGTTTTTT.

The V call is TRBV5-4, the J call TRBJ2-1, with TRBD2 identical over 10 bases. Germline CDR1 SGHNT, CDR2 YYREEE (reference sequence). Trimming took 9 bases from V and 8 from J; bases not matched to a gene: 11. The CDR3 spans 14 residues. The CDR3, as DNA: TGTGCCAACTCACTAGCGGGATCTCCGGATGAGCAGTTCTTC. Its protein product is CANSLAGSPDEQFF.

This clonotype was found a few times. The CDR3 sequence: CASSITSGGYNEQFF. CDR3 bases: TGTGCCAGCAGCATAACTAGCGGGGGTTACAATGAGCAGTTCTTC. V is TRBV13 and J is TRBJ2-1; 11 bases match TRBD2. From germline, CDR1 is PRHDT and CDR2 FYEKMQ (reference sequence). The J segment lost 4 bases and the V segment lost 5 bases, leaving 4 bases of the junction unmatched. The CDR3 totals 15 residues.

This clonotype has a count of ten or more. J is TRBJ2-6 and V is TRBV19, with D unclear. The V gene lost 3 bases and the J gene lost 0 bases, with 6 bases spanning the gap. The CDR3 is made up of 15 amino acids. Germline V gene sequence: CDR1 LNHDA, CDR2 SQIVND (reference sequence). The CDR3 protein is CASSISSSGANVLTF. CDR3 DNA: TGTGCCAGTAGTATTAGCAGCTCTGGGGCCAACGTCCTGACTTTC. The entire variable domain, with the rest obtained from reference TRBV19 and TRBJ2-6, is as follows: DGGITQSPKYLFRKEGQNVTLSCEQNLNHDAMYWYRQDPGQGLRLIYYSQIVNDFQKGDIAEGYSVSREKKESFPLTVTSAQKNPTAFYLCASSISSSGANVLTFGAGSRLTVL.

Of note for this clonotype: This may come from a read error, since a much larger clone is one base off. The genes are TRBV20-1 and TRBJ2-6; 7 bases agree with TRBD1. Germline V lookup: CDR1 DFQATT, CDR2 SNEGSKA (reference sequence). This CDR3 is built from 15 residues. The CDR3 DNA follows: TGCAATGCTAGGGGTCTGGACAGGGGGGCCAACGTCCTGACTTTC. Its protein product is CNARGLDRGANVLTF.

This clonotype was counted between two and nine times. The chain combines TRBV5-1 with TRBJ2-3, with TRBD1 matching over 9 bases. Germline V gives CDR1 SGHRS, CDR2 YFSETQ. The CDR3 runs 15 residues. Trimming cost V 4 bases and J 3 bases; bases outside gene matches: 6. DNA of the CDR3: TGCGCCAGCAGCCAGGACAGGGGTAGGACAGATACGCAGTATTTT. This translates into CASSQDRGRTDTQYF.

This clonotype occurred a few times. The rearrangement uses TRBV12-3 or TRBV12-4 and TRBJ2-1; tentatively, D is TRBD2 (7 bases). V gave up 10 bases and J gave up 6 bases, with 19 bases separating them. The CDR3 is made up of 14 amino acids. Here the CDR3 DNA reads TGTGCCATTGGAAGGGGGGAGGGGCGCAATGAGCAGTTCTTC. As protein: CAIGRGEGRNEQFF.

CDR3 loop: CASSPTQGATNEKLFF. CDR3 nucleotides: TGTGCCAGCAGCCCGACTCAGGGCGCAACTAATGAAAAACTGTTTTTT. V usage is TRBV7-9 and J usage is TRBJ1-4, with a weak D call TRBD1 (5 bases). Trimming shortened V by 5 bases and J by 0 bases, and 13 bases separated the two germline ends. The germline V gene has CDR1 SEHNR and CDR2 FQNEAQ (reference sequence). The CDR3 has 16 amino acids.

This clonotype has only a few counts. The V and J genes are TRBV27 and TRBJ2-1; no reliable D call. The CDR3 covers 10 residues. Looked up from germline, CDR1 is MNHEY and CDR2 is SMNVEV (reference sequence). V dropped 8 bases and J dropped 4 bases, with 3 bases sitting between them. The DNA of the CDR3 is TGTGCCAGCGGGTACAATGAGCAGTTCTTC. It encodes CASGYNEQFF.

The table lists this clonotype with a count of one. At one end the junction does not follow the germline gene, possibly because of a read error. The CDR3 is CASSLGRGPLKEPQYF. The CDR3 DNA reads as TGTGCCAGCAGCTTGGGCAGGGGGCCACTAAAAGAGCCCCAGTACTTC. V is TRBV11-3 and J is TRBJ2-5, with TRBD1 matching over 8 bases. Looked up from germline, CDR1 is SGHNT and CDR2 is YENEEA. This CDR3 is 16 amino acids long.

This clonotype appeared a few times. The genes are TRBV6-2 or TRBV6-3 and TRBJ1-2, with D tentatively TRBD1 (5 bases). The germline V gene encodes CDR1 MNHEY and CDR2 SVGEGT. The CDR3 extends over 13 amino acids. Trimming took off 3 bases at V and 6 bases at J, with 11 bases between the two ends. The chain's CDR3 is CASSYARVDGYTF. CDR3 sequence (DNA): TGTGCCAGCAGTTATGCCAGGGTTGATGGCTACACCTTC.

The gene calls are TRBV4-1 and TRBJ2-2; D is ambiguous. From germline, CDR1 is MGHRA and CDR2 YSYEKL. The V end was cut by 4 bases, the J end by 5 bases, with 8 bases between. This CDR3 region has 13 residues. The CDR3 sequence is CASSPTRTGELFF. DNA of the CDR3: TGCGCCAGCAGCCCGACCCGTACCGGGGAGCTGTTTTTT.

This clonotype was recorded at least ten times. The chain has TRBV9 and TRBJ1-4; TRBD1 agrees at 7 bases. The V gene's germline CDR1 is SGDLS and CDR2 YYNGEE. After removal of 4 bases from V and 7 bases from J, the junction contained 10 bases not matched to a gene. This CDR3 is 15 amino acids long. For the CDR3, the DNA is TGTGCCAGCAGCCCAGGACAGGCTAACGGTGAAAAACTGTTTTTT. Encoded protein: CASSPGQANGEKLFF. Complete variable domain (other parts from reference TRBV9 and TRBJ1-4): DSGVTQTPKHLITATGQRVTLRCSPRSGDLSVYWYQQSLDQGLQFLIQYYNGEERAKGNILERFSAQQFPDLHSELNLSSLELGDSALYFCASSPGQANGEKLFFGSGTQLSVL.

Ten or more counts support this clonotype. This chain connects TRBV29-1 to TRBJ2-3, with D tentatively TRBD1 or TRBD2 (7 bases each). The CDR3 length is 14 residues. Germline values: CDR1 SQVTM, CDR2 ANQGSEA. The V and J ends lost 4 bases and 3 bases respectively, with 14 bases between them. In DNA, the CDR3 is TGCAGCGTTGTAGGCCAGGGGGGGACAGATACGCAGTATTTT. Translation: CSVVGQGGTDTQYF.

Points on this clonotype: This CDR3 is missing its conserved last phenylalanine or tryptophan, likely due to a read error. The chain combines TRBV13 with TRBJ1-1; 9 bases are a match to TRBD1. This CDR3 region has 14 residues. CDR1 PRHDT and CDR2 FYEKMQ come from the germline V gene (reference sequence). V shed 0 bases and J 5 bases; nucleotides not matched to a gene: 1. CDR3 in DNA: TGTGCCAGCAGCTTAGGACAGGGGGCGACTGAAGCTTTCTCT. Translating gives CASSLGQGATEAFS.

The rearrangement uses TRBV6-6 and TRBJ2-2, with 9 nucleotides matching TRBD2. The CDR3 is 12 residues long. Germline trimming cut 10 bases from V and 8 bases from J; bases unmatched to any gene: 5. Germline V lookup: CDR1 MNHNY, CDR2 SVGAGI (reference sequence). The CDR3, as DNA: TGTGCCATCAATAGCGGGAGTGGGGAGCTGTTTTTT. Translation: CAINSGSGELFF.